These 24 T cell receptor beta chains were all obtained from the same sample, sequenced in a study of cytomegalovirus exposure and HLA in healthy donors. Amplification used 60 Vbeta primers and 13 Jbeta primers. Assay used: immunoSEQ multiplex PCR; TCRdb lists only in-frame clones, some missing. The sample consists of roughly 120,000 clones, roughly 80% of them appearing once. Sequencing was carried out using PBMCs. These TCRs come from a man aged 25 to 45 in good health and CMV-seropositive.

This clone has more than one count but fewer than ten. The chain couples TRBV7-8 to TRBJ2-7; 10 nucleotides match TRBD1. V dropped 5 bases and J dropped 2; count of bases not matched to a gene: 9. Germline loops: CDR1 SGHVS, CDR2 FQNEAQ. The CDR3 totals 16 residues. The CDR3 sequence: CASSPHGTGAPYEQYV. Here the CDR3 DNA reads TGTGCCAGCAGCCCGCACGGGACAGGGGCCCCCTACGAGCAGTACGTC.

This sequence joins TRBV12-2 and TRBJ2-3; the table's D call, TRBD1, has no DNA check behind it. TRBV12-2 is assigned pseudogene status. This CDR3 has 16 residues. The CDR3 nucleotides are TGTGCAAGTCGCTCCGTGCTCAGGGGGCGCGAAGATACGCAGTATTTT. Its translation: CASRSVLRGREDTQYF.

Only a few counts were recorded for this clone. The chain joins TRBV5-1 to TRBJ2-3; 7 bases are a match to TRBD2. After removal of 4 bases from V and 2 bases from J, the junction contained 7 bases not matched to a gene. CDR3 length: 15 residues. In germline, CDR1 is SGHRS, CDR2 YFSETQ. CDR3 region: CASSPPGGSTDTQYF. As DNA, the CDR3 is TGCGCCAGCAGCCCCCCCGGGGGGTCCACAGATACGCAGTATTTT.

The chain uses TRBV9 and TRBJ2-7; 10 positions agree with TRBD2. This CDR3 has 16 amino acids. Germline loops: CDR1 SGDLS, CDR2 YYNGEE. V lost 2 bases and J lost 7; bases outside the gene matches: 12. The CDR3 sequence: CASSVTLSGRSWEQYV. The CDR3 bases are TGTGCCAGCAGCGTCACCCTTAGCGGGAGGTCGTGGGAGCAGTACGTC.

The chain joins TRBV28 to TRBJ1-5; weak D call: TRBD1 (5 bases). The length of the CDR3 is 14 residues. Per germline, CDR1 MDHEN and CDR2 SYDVKM. Trimming shortened V by 3 bases and J by 5 bases, and 11 bases separated the two germline ends. The chain's CDR3 is CASSLGQKDQPQHF. The CDR3 DNA reads TGTGCCAGCAGTTTGGGGCAGAAGGATCAGCCCCAGCATTTT. Supplemented by reference TRBV28 and TRBJ1-5, the full variable domain reads DVKVTQSSRYLVKRTGEKVFLECVQDMDHENMFWYRQDPGLGLRLIYFSYDVKMKEKGDIPEGYSVSREKKERFSLILESASTNQTSMYLCASSLGQKDQPQHFGDGTRLSIL.

This clone came up a few times. The V gene is TRBV28, the J gene TRBJ1-1; 8 bases are shared with TRBD1. V gave up 4 bases and J gave up 4 bases; unmatched junction bases: 23. Germline-derived CDR1 and CDR2 are MDHEN and SYDVKM. The CDR3 loop spans 20 amino acids. The CDR3 spells CASSSPNKGQVRPFGTEAFF. In DNA, the CDR3 is TGTGCCAGCAGTTCCCCTAACAAGGGACAGGTACGGCCCTTCGGCACTGAAGCTTTCTTT.

The rearrangement links TRBV5-4 to TRBJ2-3; 8 nucleotides agree with TRBD1. Germline trimming cut 4 bases from V and 0 bases from J; bases unmatched to any gene: 7. Per the germline V gene, CDR1 is SGHNT and CDR2 is YYREEE (reference sequence). CDR3 length: 16 amino acids. The CDR3 nucleotides read TGTGCCAGCAGCACGGGACAGGCTTATAGCACAGATACGCAGTATTTT. It encodes CASSTGQAYSTDTQYF.

The chain links TRBV4-1 to TRBJ1-2; TRBD1 is a possible D gene (5 bases). This CDR3 has 15 residues. V was shortened by 0 bases and J by 9 bases, with 17 bases between the two germline ends. The germline V gene encodes CDR1 MGHRA and CDR2 YSYEKL. CDR3 sequence: CASSQDPAGLWSYTF. The CDR3 DNA is TGCGCCAGCAGCCAAGATCCGGCAGGGCTATGGAGCTACACCTTC.

This rearrangement joins TRBV29-1 to TRBJ2-1; TRBD2 matches 12 bases. The CDR3 is 14 residues long. Germline V gene data show CDR1 as SQVTM and CDR2 as ANQGSEA. V gave up 6 bases and J gave up 5 bases; unmatched junction bases: 5. CDR3: CSVEWTSGNNEQFF. The CDR3 DNA reads as TGCAGCGTCGAATGGACTAGCGGGAACAATGAGCAGTTCTTC.

As to this clone: Other nucleotide sequences in the sample specify the same CDR3. The V gene is TRBV6-1, the J gene TRBJ1-1, with D uncertain. The V gene's germline CDR1 is MNHNS and CDR2 SASEGT. The CDR3 has 11 residues. V shed 4 bases and J shed 5 bases, with 5 bases lying between them. The CDR3 coding sequence is TGTGCCAGCAGTGTTTTAACTGAAGCTTTCTTT. This gives the protein CASSVLTEAFF.

This clone was detected only once. This sequence joins TRBV5-4 and TRBJ2-7; 9 bases are shared with TRBD1. Germline V gene sequence: CDR1 SGHNT, CDR2 YYREEE (reference sequence). V trimming: 4 bases; J trimming: 1 base; junction bases outside the gene matches: 3. The CDR3 is 14 amino acids. CDR3 loop: CASSRDRASYEQYV. In nucleotides, the CDR3 is TGTGCCAGCAGCCGGGACAGGGCATCCTACGAGCAGTACGTC.

J is TRBJ1-4 and V is TRBV6-6; TRBD1 matches 9 bases. Per germline, CDR1 MNHNY and CDR2 SVGAGI (reference sequence). The CDR3 sequence is 15 residues long. The V segment lost 4 bases and the J segment 5 bases; nucleotides outside the gene matches: 5. The CDR3 sequence is CASSSSTGGNEKLFF. In nucleotides, the CDR3 is TGTGCCAGCAGTTCCTCGACAGGGGGAAATGAAAAACTGTTTTTT.

With respect to this clone: One junction end disagrees with the germline gene, perhaps due to a read error. V gene TRBV29-1 combines with J gene TRBJ2-3; unclear D gene. This CDR3 has 12 amino acids. Per the germline V gene, CDR1 is SQVTM and CDR2 is ANQGSEA. This CDR3 is CSVRPLTDTQYF. The DNA for the CDR3 is TGCAGCGTTAGACCGTTAACAGACACGCAGTATTTT.

The chain links TRBV10-3 to TRBJ1-2; D perhaps matches TRBD1 (5 bases). Germline V lookup: CDR1 ENHRY, CDR2 SYGVKD. The CDR3 has 12 amino acids. The V gene lost 4 bases and the J gene lost 8 bases, with 11 bases spanning the gap. The CDR3, as DNA: TGTGCCATCAGTGGTGGGGCCGAAGGCTACACCTTC. Its translation: CAISGGAEGYTF.

The chain employs TRBV7-9 and TRBJ1-6; no reliable D call. The CDR3 loop spans 14 amino acids. Trimming shortened V by 5 bases and J by 0 bases, and 5 bases separated the two germline ends. CDR1 SEHNR and CDR2 FQNEAQ come from the germline V gene (reference sequence). The CDR3, as DNA: TGTGCCAGCAGCAAGAGCTCCTATAATTCACCCCTCCACTTT. Its protein product is CASSKSSYNSPLHF.

The chain links TRBV2 to TRBJ2-7, with 9 bases identical to TRBD2. The germline V gene has CDR1 SNHLY and CDR2 FYNNEI. The V segment lost 0 bases and the J segment 0 bases; nucleotides outside the gene matches: 3. There are 16 residues in the CDR3. The CDR3 sequence is CASSEATSGSSYEQYV. For the CDR3, the DNA is TGTGCCAGCAGTGAAGCGACTAGCGGAAGCTCCTACGAGCAGTACGTC.

V usage is TRBV27 and J usage is TRBJ1-1, with D maybe TRBD1 (5 bases). The CDR3 extends over 14 amino acids. Per germline, CDR1 MNHEY and CDR2 SMNVEV (reference sequence). The V end was cut by 6 bases, the J end by 0 bases, with 11 bases between. CDR3 sequence: CASSWGGVNTEAFF. CDR3 bases: TGTGCCAGCAGCTGGGGAGGGGTGAACACTGAAGCTTTCTTT.

The V gene is TRBV4-2, the J gene TRBJ2-3; perhaps TRBD2 as D (6 bases). The germline V gene encodes CDR1 LGHNA and CDR2 YNFKEQ. Deletions cut 4 bases from V and 4 bases from J, with 18 bases between. The CDR3 loop spans 16 amino acids. The CDR3 loop reads CASSPSTAEGADTQYF. In DNA, the CDR3 is TGTGCCAGCAGCCCAAGCACAGCGGAGGGCGCAGATACGCAGTATTTT.

The genes are TRBV2 and TRBJ2-5, with 7 bases fitting TRBD1. V lost 5 bases to trimming and J lost 4 bases; unmatched junction nucleotides: 7. Germline V gene data show CDR1 as SNHLY and CDR2 as FYNNEI. The CDR3 is 14 residues long. The CDR3 nucleotides are TGTGCCAGCAGTTCGGACAGGTCGATAGAGACCCAGTACTTC. Residues: CASSSDRSIETQYF.

The J gene is TRBJ2-2, the V gene TRBV19; TRBD2 aligns across 7 bases. Trimming cost V 7 bases and J 3 bases; bases outside gene matches: 5. CDR1 and CDR2 (germline): LNHDA, SQIVND (reference sequence). This CDR3 has 14 amino acids. CDR3 sequence reads: CASTQGLHTGELFF. DNA of the CDR3: TGTGCCAGTACCCAGGGACTACACACCGGGGAGCTGTTTTTT.

The V gene is TRBV5-4, the J gene TRBJ2-1; 7 bases are shared with TRBD1. This CDR3 region has 12 residues. Losses at the gene ends were 4 bases for V and 9 bases for J; bases not matched to a gene: 4. Per the germline V gene, CDR1 is SGHNT and CDR2 is YYREEE (reference sequence). The DNA for the CDR3 is TGTGCCAGCAGCGCAGCAGGGGGTGAGCAGTTCTTC. It encodes CASSAAGGEQFF.

The chain recombines TRBV11-2 with TRBJ2-7; TRBD2 matches 11 bases. Germline V gene sequence: CDR1 SGHAT, CDR2 FQNNGV. CDR3 length equals 15 residues. The trim removed 0 bases at V and 4 bases at J, leaving 2 bases unmatched. CDR3 coding DNA: TGTGCCAGCAGCTTAGATGCTAGCGGGGGGTACGAGCAGTACGTC. It encodes CASSLDASGGYEQYV.

This clone was observed a handful of times. The chain recombines TRBV6-6 with TRBJ1-1; 9 bases are a match to TRBD1. The V gene's germline CDR1 is MNHNY and CDR2 SVGAGI (reference sequence). J was trimmed by 7 bases and V by 5 bases; bases with no gene match: 11. CDR3 size: 15 residues. CDR3 coding DNA: TGTGCCAGCAGTATTACAGGGGGCGCGAGGTATGAAGCTTTCTTT. Translation gives CASSITGGARYEAFF.

V and J are TRBV2 and TRBJ2-6, with a tentative D call TRBD1 (5 bases). The CDR3 contains 16 residues. Germline CDR1 is SNHLY and CDR2 is FYNNEI. Trimming removed 0 bases from V and 3 bases from J, with 9 bases in between. The CDR3: CASSEAPGNGANVLTF. The DNA for the CDR3 is TGTGCCAGCAGTGAAGCGCCAGGGAATGGGGCCAACGTCCTGACTTTC.